The rows below give T cell receptor beta chains drawn from one sample of a study of blood T cell repertoires in COVID-19. The protocol was immunoSEQ multiplex PCR, while the TCRdb copy is restricted to in-frame clones and leaves out a portion. There are roughly 130,000 clones in the sample; roughly nine tenths occur only once, and around 3.7% lies in the top ten. Sequencing was carried out using peripheral blood. The receptor source for this set is a man aged 50 to 60 with active COVID-19. Both conserved end residues are part of each CDR3. D genes are given only for firm matches. Not all rows give a size; the values are once, few, many and, for expanded clones, a class.

cdr3_nt: TGTGCCACCTCTAGCGTTAGCGGGAGCAATAATGAGCAGTTCTTC
cdr3_aa: CATSSVSGSNNEQFF
v_call: TRBV24-1
clone_size: .
d_call: TRBD2
j_call: TRBJ2-1

cdr3_nt: TGCGCCAGCAGCCAAGATAGAGTGGGCAGGGCTAATGAAAAACTGTTTTTT
cdr3_aa: CASSQDRVGRANEKLFF
v_call: TRBV4-1
clone_size: .
d_call: .
j_call: TRBJ1-4

cdr3_nt: TGTGCCAGCAGTCCTCGACAGGGAAACATTCAGTACTTC
cdr3_aa: CASSPRQGNIQYF
v_call: TRBV6-6
clone_size: .
d_call: TRBD1
j_call: TRBJ2-4

cdr3_nt: TGTGCCAGTTCCGGGACAGCTTATAATTCACCCCTCCACTTT
cdr3_aa: CASSGTAYNSPLHF
v_call: TRBV18
clone_size: .
d_call: TRBD1
j_call: TRBJ1-6

cdr3_nt: TGCAGCGTTGGGACATCACGGCGAGCTTTCTTT
cdr3_aa: CSVGTSRRAFF
v_call: TRBV29-1
clone_size: .
d_call: .
j_call: TRBJ1-1

cdr3_nt: TGTGCCAGCAGTTCAGGTCAGAACTATGGCTACACCTTC
cdr3_aa: CASSSGQNYGYTF
v_call: TRBV12-3/TRBV12-4
clone_size: .
d_call: .
j_call: TRBJ1-2

cdr3_nt: TGTGCCAGCAGCTTACTGACTAGCGGGAGGGCCCGGGATACGCAGTATTTT
cdr3_aa: CASSLLTSGRARDTQYF
v_call: TRBV11-3
clone_size: .
d_call: TRBD2
j_call: TRBJ2-3

cdr3_nt: TGTGCCAGCAGTCTGCAGGGGATTGTCCAGTACTTC
cdr3_aa: CASSLQGIVQYF
v_call: TRBV12-3/TRBV12-4
clone_size: .
d_call: .
j_call: TRBJ2-5

cdr3_nt: TGTGCCAGTAGTATTGGCGGGGGAAGCCAAGAGACCCAGTACTTC
cdr3_aa: CASSIGGGSQETQYF
v_call: TRBV19
clone_size: .
d_call: TRBD2
j_call: TRBJ2-5

cdr3_nt: TGTGCCAGCAGTTATCAGGGGGCGAACACTGAAGCTTTCTTT
cdr3_aa: CASSYQGANTEAFF
v_call: TRBV6-6
clone_size: .
d_call: TRBD1
j_call: TRBJ1-1

cdr3_nt: TGTGCCACCAGAACTAGCATGGGGTATAATACGCAGTATTTT
cdr3_aa: CATRTSMGYNTQYF
v_call: TRBV19
clone_size: .
d_call: .
j_call: TRBJ2-3

cdr3_nt: TGTGCCAGCAGTTACTCGACGGCAGGGGGCAGGGAGACCCAGTACTTC
cdr3_aa: CASSYSTAGGRETQYF
v_call: TRBV6-5
clone_size: once
d_call: TRBD1
j_call: TRBJ2-5

cdr3_nt: TGTGCCAGCAGCTTGGTCCCAGGGGGCGCAAACTATGGCTACACCTTC
cdr3_aa: CASSLVPGGANYGYTF
v_call: TRBV5-6
clone_size: .
d_call: TRBD1
j_call: TRBJ1-2

cdr3_nt: TGTGCCAGCAGCCTATCGGCAGCGTTACAAGAGACCCAGTACTTC
cdr3_aa: CASSLSAALQETQYF
v_call: TRBV3-1/TRBV3-2
clone_size: .
d_call: .
j_call: TRBJ2-5

cdr3_nt: TGTGCCAGCAGCGGGGGACAGGGTCAAGAGACCCAGTACTTC
cdr3_aa: CASSGGQGQETQYF
v_call: TRBV9
clone_size: .
d_call: TRBD1
j_call: TRBJ2-5

cdr3_nt: TGTGCCAGCTCCCTAGACTACAATGAGCAGTTCTTC
cdr3_aa: CASSLDYNEQFF
v_call: TRBV18
clone_size: .
d_call: .
j_call: TRBJ2-1

cdr3_nt: TGTGCCTGGAGTGGGACGGGACAGGGAGGGGGAAATGAGCAGTTCTTC
cdr3_aa: CAWSGTGQGGGNEQFF
v_call: TRBV30
clone_size: .
d_call: TRBD1
j_call: TRBJ2-1

cdr3_nt: TGTGCCAGCAGCTTAGCGGCAGGGGGCGGAAACACCATATATTTT
cdr3_aa: CASSLAAGGGNTIYF
v_call: TRBV7-8
clone_size: .
d_call: TRBD1
j_call: TRBJ1-3

cdr3_nt: TGTGCCAGCAGCCCGGAAGGACAGGTTAGAGATACGCAGTATTTT
cdr3_aa: CASSPEGQVRDTQYF
v_call: TRBV5-8
clone_size: .
d_call: TRBD1
j_call: TRBJ2-3

cdr3_nt: TGTGCCAGCAGTTCTCGCAGGGGGAATACTAATGAAAAACTGTTTTTT
cdr3_aa: CASSSRRGNTNEKLFF
v_call: TRBV7-6
clone_size: .
d_call: TRBD1
j_call: TRBJ1-4

cdr3_nt: TGCGCCAGCAGCTCAATGACAGTTAACACTGAAGCTTTCTTT
cdr3_aa: CASSSMTVNTEAFF
v_call: TRBV5-1
clone_size: .
d_call: .
j_call: TRBJ1-1

cdr3_nt: TGTGCCAGCAGCTTAGATCGGGACTACTCCTACAATGAGCAGTTCTTC
cdr3_aa: CASSLDRDYSYNEQFF
v_call: TRBV7-2
clone_size: .
d_call: TRBD2
j_call: TRBJ2-1

cdr3_nt: TGCAGCGTTGAAGATCCAGCGGGGGTCACCTACAATGAGCAGTTCTTC
cdr3_aa: CSVEDPAGVTYNEQFF
v_call: TRBV29-1
clone_size: once
d_call: TRBD2
j_call: TRBJ2-1

cdr3_nt: TGCGCCAGCAGCACAGGGGGCGCGCCTGGGAACACTGAAGCTTTCTTT
cdr3_aa: CASSTGGAPGNTEAFF
v_call: TRBV5-1
clone_size: .
d_call: TRBD1
j_call: TRBJ1-1

cdr3_nt: TGCGCCAGCAGTCTTCAGGGGGCAACCGATGAAAAACTGTTTTTT
cdr3_aa: CASSLQGATDEKLFF
v_call: TRBV5-1
clone_size: .
d_call: TRBD1
j_call: TRBJ1-4

cdr3_nt: TGTGCCAGCAGTGAAGCGCGCGCGAACAGCCTTAATGAAAAACTGTTTTTT
cdr3_aa: CASSEARANSLNEKLFF
v_call: TRBV2
clone_size: .
d_call: .
j_call: TRBJ1-4

cdr3_nt: TGTGCCAGCAGCTTAGAGTTAGCACAAGAGACCCAGTACTTC
cdr3_aa: CASSLELAQETQYF
v_call: TRBV7-9
clone_size: once
d_call: .
j_call: TRBJ2-5